This T cell receptor (beta chain) was documented in a study of T cells in Graves' hyperthyroidism and ophthalmopathy. Study-wide results and caveats: Most expanded thyroid clonotypes above 0.001 also appeared in blood.

This clonotype was found many times. As yet, its antigen is unknown. From germline, CDR1 is SNHLY and CDR2 FYNNEI. There are 12 residues in the CDR3. V shed 3 bases and J shed 5 bases, with 7 bases lying between them. Clinicians diagnosed patients from clinical symptoms, serum thyroxine and TRAb, thyroid ultrasound and orbital computed tomography. RNA transcripts gave rise to amplified TCR beta CDR3 regions. First-round RT-PCR targeting the TCR CDR3 was performed with the HTBI primer set. MiXCR was run by TCRdb on the multiplex PCR reads, yielding one entry per CDR3 protein. The table includes over 500,000 distinct CDR3 sequences, 12% to 15% detected once.

Sequencing was performed on blood. The V gene is TRBV2, the J gene TRBJ1-2; D is ambiguous. This receptor was obtained from a woman aged 40 to 49 with Graves' hyperthyroidism. The CDR3 is CASSDAGYGYTF. CDR3 nucleotides: TGTGCCAGCAGTGATGCAGGTTATGGCTACACCTTC.